This T cell receptor (beta chain) was found in a study of T cell changes during pregnancy in multiple sclerosis. Clones were read by immunoSEQ multiplex PCR, and TCRdb kept only the in-frame ones, dropping some. The sample consists of 42,000 or so clones, around 93% of them appearing once. The sequenced sample was CD4+ T cells from peripheral blood mononuclear cells, obtained after pregnancy. The clonotype originates from a female donor with multiple sclerosis, enrolled in a pregnancy study.

The CDR3 spells CASSPDTEYGYTF. The CDR3 DNA reads TGTGCCAGCTCACCCGACACAGAATATGGCTACACCTTC. The chain links TRBV18 to TRBJ1-2, with D unclear. Per the germline V gene, CDR1 is KGHSH and CDR2 is LQKENI. The V gene lost 3 bases and the J gene lost 5 bases, with 10 bases spanning the gap. The CDR3 is made up of 13 amino acids.